This T cell receptor (beta chain) was retrieved from a study of T cell responses to AZD1222 COVID-19 vaccine. Overall study results and limits: Most donors were white British and more were female, and clonal diversity was possibly underestimated. Across spike, vaccine-associated CD4 TCRs were found, dominant at 160-218 and 743-854.

Germline values: CDR1 MNHNS, CDR2 SASEGT. The CDR3 covers 16 residues. Germline trimming cut 5 bases from V and 2 bases from J; bases unmatched to any gene: 10. Assay used: immunoSEQ multiplex PCR; TCRdb lists only in-frame clones, some missing. Seen here are 100,000 to 150,000 clones, about 91% observed once, and the top ten hold 1.5% to 2%. Worth noting for this clone: Its antigen is not known.

This chain connects TRBV6-1 to TRBJ1-2, with 8 bases aligning to TRBD1. The sequence was collected from an adult who received the AZD1222 COVID-19 vaccine. This sample comprised peripheral blood, obtained 28 days after the second AZD1222 dose. The CDR3 DNA follows: TGTGCCAGCAGTCAAGTAGTCGGACAGGGAAACTATGGCTACACCTTC. Its translation: CASSQVVGQGNYGYTF.